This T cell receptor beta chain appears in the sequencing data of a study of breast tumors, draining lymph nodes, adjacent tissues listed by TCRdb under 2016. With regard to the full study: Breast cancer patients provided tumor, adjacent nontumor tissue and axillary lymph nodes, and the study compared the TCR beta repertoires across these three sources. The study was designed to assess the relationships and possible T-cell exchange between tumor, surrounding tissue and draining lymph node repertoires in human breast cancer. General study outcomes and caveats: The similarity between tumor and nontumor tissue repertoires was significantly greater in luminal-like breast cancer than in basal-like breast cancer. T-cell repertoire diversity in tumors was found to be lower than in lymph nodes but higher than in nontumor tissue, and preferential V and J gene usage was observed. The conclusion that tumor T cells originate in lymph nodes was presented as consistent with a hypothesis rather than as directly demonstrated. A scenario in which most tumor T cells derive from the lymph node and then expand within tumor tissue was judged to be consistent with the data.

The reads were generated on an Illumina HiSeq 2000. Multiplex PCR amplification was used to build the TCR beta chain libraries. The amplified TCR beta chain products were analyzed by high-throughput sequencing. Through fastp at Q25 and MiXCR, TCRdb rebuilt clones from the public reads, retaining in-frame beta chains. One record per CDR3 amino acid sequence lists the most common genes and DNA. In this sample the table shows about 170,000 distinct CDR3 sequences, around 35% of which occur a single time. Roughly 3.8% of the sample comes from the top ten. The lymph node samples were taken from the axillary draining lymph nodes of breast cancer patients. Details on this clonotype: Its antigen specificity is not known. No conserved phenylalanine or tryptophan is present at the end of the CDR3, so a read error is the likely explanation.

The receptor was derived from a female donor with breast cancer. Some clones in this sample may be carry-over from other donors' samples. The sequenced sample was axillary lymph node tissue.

Read as DNA, the sequence is TGCAGCGTTGAGTCGGGGCGGGAGACCCAGTACTAC. It translates as CSVESGRETQYY. The receptor chain draws on TRBV29-1 and TRBJ2-5; the D match is possibly TRBD1 or TRBD2, with 5 bases aligned in each. From a lookup of the germline V gene, CDR1 and CDR2 are SQVTM and ANQGSEA. A distance of 10 bases separates the germline ends of V and J, which lose 3 bases and 5 bases respectively. Ends included, the CDR3 has 12 residues. Only the CDR3 part of the read is kept: 36 bases, read in frame from the first base.